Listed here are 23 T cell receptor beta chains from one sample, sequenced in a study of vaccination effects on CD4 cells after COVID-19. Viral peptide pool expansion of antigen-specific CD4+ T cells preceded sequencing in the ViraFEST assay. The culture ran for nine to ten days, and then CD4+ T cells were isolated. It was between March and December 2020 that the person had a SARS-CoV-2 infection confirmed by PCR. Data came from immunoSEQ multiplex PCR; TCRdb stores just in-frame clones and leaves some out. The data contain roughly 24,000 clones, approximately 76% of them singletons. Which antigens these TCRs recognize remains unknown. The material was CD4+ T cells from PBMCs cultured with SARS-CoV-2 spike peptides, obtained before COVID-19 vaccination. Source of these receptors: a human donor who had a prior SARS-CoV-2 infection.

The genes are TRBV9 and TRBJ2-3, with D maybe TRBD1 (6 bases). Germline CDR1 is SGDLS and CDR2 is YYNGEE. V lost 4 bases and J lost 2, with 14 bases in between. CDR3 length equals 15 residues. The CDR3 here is CASSLGTQDTDTQYF. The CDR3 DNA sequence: TGTGCCAGCAGCCTAGGGACACAAGACACAGATACGCAGTATTTT.

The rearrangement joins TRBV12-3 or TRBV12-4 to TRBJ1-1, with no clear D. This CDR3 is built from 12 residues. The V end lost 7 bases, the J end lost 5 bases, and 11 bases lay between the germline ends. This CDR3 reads CASTSWATEAFF. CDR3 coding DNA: TGTGCCAGCACCAGCTGGGCTACTGAAGCTTTCTTT.

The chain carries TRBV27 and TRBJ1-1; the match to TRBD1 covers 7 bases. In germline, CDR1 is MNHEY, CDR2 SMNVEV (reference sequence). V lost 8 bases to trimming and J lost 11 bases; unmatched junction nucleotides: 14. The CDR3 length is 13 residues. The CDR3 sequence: CASQERQGTVAFF. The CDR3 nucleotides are TGTGCCAGCCAAGAAAGACAGGGTACGGTCGCTTTCTTT.

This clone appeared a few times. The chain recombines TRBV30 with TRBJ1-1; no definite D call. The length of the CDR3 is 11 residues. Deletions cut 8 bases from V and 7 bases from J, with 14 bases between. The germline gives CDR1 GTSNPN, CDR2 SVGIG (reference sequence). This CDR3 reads CARSFLGEAFF. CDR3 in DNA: TGTGCCCGTTCATTTTTGGGTGAAGCTTTCTTT.

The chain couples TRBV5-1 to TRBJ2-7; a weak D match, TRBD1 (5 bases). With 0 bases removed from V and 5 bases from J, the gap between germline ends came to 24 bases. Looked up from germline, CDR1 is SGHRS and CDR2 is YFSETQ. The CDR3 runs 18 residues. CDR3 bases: TGCGCCAGCAGCTTGGATAACAGGCTTCAGGCTAGTATGGACGAGCAGTACTTC. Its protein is CASSLDNRLQASMDEQYF.

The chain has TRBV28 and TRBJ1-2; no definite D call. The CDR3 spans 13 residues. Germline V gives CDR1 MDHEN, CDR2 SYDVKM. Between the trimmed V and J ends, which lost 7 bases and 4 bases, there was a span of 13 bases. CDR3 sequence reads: CASTDHRVYGYTF. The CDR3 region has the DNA TGTGCCAGCACTGATCATAGAGTCTATGGCTACACCTTC.

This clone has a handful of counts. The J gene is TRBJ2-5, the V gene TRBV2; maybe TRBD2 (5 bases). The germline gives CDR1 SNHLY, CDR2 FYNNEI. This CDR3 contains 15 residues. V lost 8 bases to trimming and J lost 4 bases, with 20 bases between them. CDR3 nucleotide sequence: TGTGCCAGCGGCCTACTGGCTAGCACCTCAGAGACCCAGTACTTC. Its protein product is CASGLLASTSETQYF.

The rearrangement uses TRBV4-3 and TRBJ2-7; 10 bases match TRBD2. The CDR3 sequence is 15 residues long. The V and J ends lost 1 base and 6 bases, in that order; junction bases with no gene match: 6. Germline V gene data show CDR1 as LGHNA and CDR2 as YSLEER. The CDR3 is CASSQGVAGGGEQYF. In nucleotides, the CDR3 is TGCGCCAGCAGCCAAGGGGTAGCGGGAGGAGGCGAGCAGTACTTC.

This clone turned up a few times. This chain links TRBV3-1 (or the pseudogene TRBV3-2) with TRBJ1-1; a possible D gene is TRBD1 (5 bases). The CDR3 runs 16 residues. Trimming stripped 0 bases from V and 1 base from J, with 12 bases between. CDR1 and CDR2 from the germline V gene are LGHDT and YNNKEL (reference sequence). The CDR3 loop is CASSQDIGGANTEAFF. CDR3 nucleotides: TGTGCCAGCAGCCAAGATATTGGGGGTGCGAACACTGAAGCTTTCTTT.

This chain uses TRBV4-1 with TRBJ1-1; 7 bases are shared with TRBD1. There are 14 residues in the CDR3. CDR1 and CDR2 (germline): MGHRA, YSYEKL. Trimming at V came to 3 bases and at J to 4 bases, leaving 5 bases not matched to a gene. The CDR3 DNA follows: TGCGCCAGCAGCCACACCAGGGGGGGCACTGAAGCTTTCTTT. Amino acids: CASSHTRGGTEAFF.

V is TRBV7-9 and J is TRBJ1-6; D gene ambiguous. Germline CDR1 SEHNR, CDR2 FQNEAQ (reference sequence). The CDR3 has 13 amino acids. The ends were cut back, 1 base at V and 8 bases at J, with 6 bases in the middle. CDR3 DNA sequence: TGTGCCAGCAGCTTAGGGGAGGATTCACCCCTCCACTTT. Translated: CASSLGEDSPLHF.

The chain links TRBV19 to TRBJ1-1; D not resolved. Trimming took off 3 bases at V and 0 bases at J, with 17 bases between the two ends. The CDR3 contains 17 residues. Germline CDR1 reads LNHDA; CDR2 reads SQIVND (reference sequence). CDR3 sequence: CASSISGRLGMNTEAFF. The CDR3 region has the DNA TGTGCCAGTAGTATCAGTGGCAGACTGGGCATGAACACTGAAGCTTTCTTT.

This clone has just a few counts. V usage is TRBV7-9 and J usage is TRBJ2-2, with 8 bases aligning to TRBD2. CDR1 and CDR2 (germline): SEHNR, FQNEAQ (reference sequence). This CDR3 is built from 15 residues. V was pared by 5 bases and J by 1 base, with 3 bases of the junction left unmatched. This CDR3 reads CASSLGLENTGELFF. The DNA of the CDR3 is TGTGCCAGCAGCCTGGGACTAGAGAACACCGGGGAGCTGTTTTTT.

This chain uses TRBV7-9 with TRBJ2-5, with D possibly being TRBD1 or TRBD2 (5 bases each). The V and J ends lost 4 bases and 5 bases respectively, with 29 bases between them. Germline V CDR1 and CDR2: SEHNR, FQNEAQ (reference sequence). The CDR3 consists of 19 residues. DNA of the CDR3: TGTGCCAGCAGCTCTAGTATCACCGGGACCGAGGAAGTTTGGGAGACCCAGTACTTC. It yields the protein CASSSSITGTEEVWETQYF.

The CDR3: CASSRQKYTQYF. Here the CDR3 DNA reads TGTGCCAGCAGCCGCCAAAAGTATACGCAGTATTTT. The chain carries TRBV11-2 and TRBJ2-3; D call uncertain. The ends were cut back, 5 bases at V and 7 bases at J, with 10 bases in the middle. This CDR3 has 12 amino acids. Germline loops: CDR1 SGHAT, CDR2 FQNNGV.

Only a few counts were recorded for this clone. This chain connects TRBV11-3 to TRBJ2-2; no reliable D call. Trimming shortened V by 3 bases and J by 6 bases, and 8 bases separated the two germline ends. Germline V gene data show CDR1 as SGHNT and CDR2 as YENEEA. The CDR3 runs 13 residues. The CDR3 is CASSFSGSGELFF. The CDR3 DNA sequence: TGTGCCAGCAGCTTTTCCGGGTCCGGGGAGCTGTTTTTT. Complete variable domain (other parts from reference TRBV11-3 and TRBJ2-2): EAGVVQSPRYKIIEKKQPVAFWCNPISGHNTLYWYLQNLGQGPELLIRYENEEAVDDSQLPKDRFSAERLKGVDSTLKIQPAELGDSAVYLCASSFSGSGELFFGEGSRLTVL.

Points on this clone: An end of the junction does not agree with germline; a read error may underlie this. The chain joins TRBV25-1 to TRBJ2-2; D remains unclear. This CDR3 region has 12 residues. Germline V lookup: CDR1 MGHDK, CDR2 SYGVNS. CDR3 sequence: CASSEFLGELFF. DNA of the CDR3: TGTGCCAGCAGCGAATTTTTAGGGGAGCTGTTTTTT.

CDR3 sequence reads: CASSIFRPPQSPQHF. Here the CDR3 DNA reads TGTGCCAGCAGCATCTTTAGACCTCCTCAATCGCCCCAGCATTTT. The V gene is TRBV6-2 or TRBV6-3, the J gene TRBJ1-5; the D is unclear. Germline V gene lookup returns CDR1 MNHEY and CDR2 SVGEGT. CDR3 length: 15 residues. Between the trimmed V and J ends, which lost 6 bases and 9 bases, there was a span of 21 bases.

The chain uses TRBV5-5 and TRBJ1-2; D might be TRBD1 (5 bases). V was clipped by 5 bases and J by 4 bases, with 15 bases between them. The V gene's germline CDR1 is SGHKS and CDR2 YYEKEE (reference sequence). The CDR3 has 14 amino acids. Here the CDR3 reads CASRRPGLIYGYTF. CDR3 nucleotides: TGTGCCAGCAGGAGACCGGGACTGATCTATGGCTACACCTTC.

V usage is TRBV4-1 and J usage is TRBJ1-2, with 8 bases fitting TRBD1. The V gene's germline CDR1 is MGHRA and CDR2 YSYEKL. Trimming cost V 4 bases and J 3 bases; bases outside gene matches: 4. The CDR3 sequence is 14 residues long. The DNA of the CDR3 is TGCGCCAGCAGCCGACAGGGGTTCGACTATGGCTACACCTTC. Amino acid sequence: CASSRQGFDYGYTF.

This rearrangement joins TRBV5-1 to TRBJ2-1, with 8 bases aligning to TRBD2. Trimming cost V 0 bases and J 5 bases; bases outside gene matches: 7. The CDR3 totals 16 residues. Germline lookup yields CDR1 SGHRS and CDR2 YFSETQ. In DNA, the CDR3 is TGCGCCAGCAGCTTGGCAGGGCTAGCGGGTAACAATGAGCAGTTCTTC. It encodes CASSLAGLAGNNEQFF.

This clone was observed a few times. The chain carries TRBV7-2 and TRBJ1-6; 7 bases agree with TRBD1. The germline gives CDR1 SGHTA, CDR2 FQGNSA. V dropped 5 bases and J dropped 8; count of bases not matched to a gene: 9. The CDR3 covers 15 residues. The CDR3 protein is CASSPMDRSYSPLHF. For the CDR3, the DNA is TGTGCCAGCAGCCCTATGGACAGGAGCTATTCACCCCTCCACTTT.

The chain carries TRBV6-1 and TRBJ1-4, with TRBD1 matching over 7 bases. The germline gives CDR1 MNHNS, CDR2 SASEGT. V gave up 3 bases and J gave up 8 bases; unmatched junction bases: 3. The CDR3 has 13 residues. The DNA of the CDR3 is TGTGCCAGCAGTGAGACAGGGCCGGAAAAACTGTTTTTT. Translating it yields CASSETGPEKLFF.